A single sample gave rise to the 24 T cell receptor beta chains below, sequenced in a study of PD-1 blockade in classical Hodgkin lymphoma. Libraries were prepared by immunoSEQ multiplex PCR; TCRdb keeps only in-frame clonotypes and omits some of them. Of some 6,800 clones detected, over 65% appear once; the ten largest clones hold about 43%. All the patients suffered relapse after autologous stem cell transplantation, and brentuximab vedotin exposure differed. This specimen consisted of peripheral blood mononuclear cells (PBMCs), obtained before the second cycle of nivolumab. The receptors originated from a human donor with classical Hodgkin lymphoma.

This clone is termed medium-sized. The sample contains more than one DNA sequence encoding this CDR3. The gene calls are TRBV28 and TRBJ2-2; D is ambiguous. In germline, CDR1 is MDHEN, CDR2 SYDVKM. Trimming shortened V by 1 base and J by 2 bases, and 5 bases separated the two germline ends. The CDR3 is made up of 14 amino acids. The CDR3 here is CASSLYRNTGELFF. In DNA, the CDR3 is TGTGCCAGCAGTTTATACAGAAACACCGGGGAGCTGTTTTTT.

This clone is medium-sized (0.01 to 0.1%) in the sample. The chain recombines TRBV9 with TRBJ1-2; D perhaps matches TRBD1 (5 bases). The CDR3 runs to 14 residues. The germline V gene has CDR1 SGDLS and CDR2 YYNGEE. Deletions cut 4 bases from V and 4 bases from J, with 14 bases between. The CDR3 DNA follows: TGTGCCAGCAGCCCCAGGACATCAGCCTATGGCTACACCTTC. Translating gives CASSPRTSAYGYTF.

This clone was counted a single time. This chain connects TRBV7-8 to TRBJ2-3, with a possible D match to TRBD2 (5 bases). CDR3 length: 15 residues. V was cut by 5 bases and J by 2 bases, with 14 bases left in between. Germline loops: CDR1 SGHVS, CDR2 FQNEAQ. The CDR3 reads CASSPRALDTDTQYF. The CDR3 bases are TGTGCCAGCAGCCCGAGGGCTCTCGACACAGATACGCAGTATTTT. The full variable domain, rest sourced from reference TRBV7-8 and TRBJ2-3, is GAGVSQSPRYKVAKRGQDVALRCDPISGHVSLFWYQQALGQGPEFLTYFQNEAQLDKSGLPSDRFFAERPEGSVSTLKIQRTQQEDSAVYLCASSPRALDTDTQYFGPGTRLTVL.

The gene calls are TRBV27 and TRBJ2-7; D may be TRBD1 or TRBD2 (5 bases each). Trimming stripped 2 bases from V and 6 bases from J, with 11 bases between. CDR1 is MNHEY and CDR2 is SMNVEV in the germline V gene (reference sequence). The CDR3 extends over 13 amino acids. The CDR3 bases are TGTGCCAGCAGTTTAGTAACGAGGGGCGAGCAGTACTTC. Its translation is CASSLVTRGEQYF.

Judged by abundance, this clone is medium-sized. The genes are TRBV11-3 and TRBJ2-1; 7 nucleotides match TRBD1. V lost 5 bases and J lost 10; bases outside the gene matches: 17. CDR3 length: 16 residues. The germline CDR1 and CDR2 sequences are SGHNT and YENEEA. The DNA for the CDR3 is TGTGCCAGCAGCCAGGGGGTGACAGGCGTCTATGGAGAGCAGTTCTTC. Translating it yields CASSQGVTGVYGEQFF.

This chain joins TRBV6-5 and TRBJ2-1; D possibly matches TRBD1 or TRBD2 (6 bases each). The CDR3 spans 16 residues. Germline CDR1 MNHEY, CDR2 SVGAGI. V was trimmed by 0 bases and J by 2 bases, leaving 11 bases between them. The DNA of the CDR3 is TGTGCCAGCAGTTACTCGCGGGACAACCCCTACAATGAGCAGTTCTTC. It encodes CASSYSRDNPYNEQFF.

V is TRBV28 and J is TRBJ1-2, with no clear D. V lost 1 base and J 5 bases, leaving 8 bases between the germline ends. CDR3 length equals 13 residues. Germline lookup yields CDR1 MDHEN and CDR2 SYDVKM. CDR3 in amino acids: CASSLYSDYGYTF. The CDR3 nucleotides are TGTGCCAGCAGTTTATATTCAGATTATGGCTACACCTTC.

The chain combines TRBV11-2 with TRBJ1-6; perhaps TRBD1 as D (6 bases). This CDR3 contains 16 residues. With 3 bases removed from V and 8 bases from J, the gap between germline ends came to 17 bases. Per germline, CDR1 SGHAT and CDR2 FQNNGV. CDR3 residues: CASSFGGWAVDSPLHF. CDR3 sequence (DNA): TGTGCCAGCAGCTTTGGGGGCTGGGCTGTGGATTCACCCCTCCACTTT.

The chain combines TRBV7-7 with TRBJ2-6; D is uncertain. The V end was cut by 5 bases, the J end by 5 bases, with 22 bases between. Germline V gene data show CDR1 as SSHAT and CDR2 as FNYEAQ (reference sequence). The CDR3 consists of 18 residues. Here the CDR3 reads CASSRIFKPQSRANVLTF. CDR3 DNA sequence: TGTGCCAGCAGCCGGATATTTAAGCCACAAAGTCGGGCCAACGTCCTGACTTTC.

The rearrangement joins TRBV6-1 to TRBJ2-7, with D uncertain. CDR3 length equals 13 residues. From germline, CDR1 is MNHNS and CDR2 SASEGT. The germline V and J ends were trimmed by 4 bases and 3 bases, with 10 bases remaining between them. The CDR3 DNA sequence: TGTGCCAGCAGTGTAGAAAGAGGCTACGAGCAGTACTTC. Protein product: CASSVERGYEQYF.

A few counts support this clone. The chain employs TRBV2 and TRBJ2-4, with D perhaps matching TRBD1 (5 bases). The V gene's germline CDR1 is SNHLY and CDR2 FYNNEI. V lost 5 bases and J lost 0, with 11 bases in between. The CDR3 is 15 residues long. The CDR3 DNA follows: TGTGCCAGCAGTCCAGGGATTCTAGCCAAAAACATTCAGTACTTC. Protein: CASSPGILAKNIQYF.

The chain links TRBV7-9 to TRBJ2-1; D is undetermined. This CDR3 is built from 14 residues. Germline CDR1 reads SEHNR; CDR2 reads FQNEAQ (reference sequence). V lost 3 bases and J lost 10, with 16 bases in between. In DNA, the CDR3 is TGTGCCAGCAGCTTTCCCCCACGTAATAACGAGCAGTTCTTC. This gives the protein CASSFPPRNNEQFF. The whole variable domain, filled in from reference TRBV7-9 and TRBJ2-1, reads DTGVSQNPRHKITKRGQNVTFRCDPISEHNRLYWYRQTLGQGPEFLTYFQNEAQLEKSRLLSDRFSAERPKGSFSTLEIQRTEQGDSAMYLCASSFPPRNNEQFFGPGTRLTVL.

The chain carries TRBV29-1 and TRBJ1-2; D gene unclear. Trimming took 6 bases from V and 4 from J, leaving 18 bases between them. CDR3 length equals 14 residues. The germline V gene has CDR1 SQVTM and CDR2 ANQGSEA. CDR3 nucleotides: TGCAGCGTCGAGATGGGAGGGAACGCCTATGGCTACACCTTC. Translating gives CSVEMGGNAYGYTF.

The chain's CDR3 is CASSSLTGGGSGANVLTF. Written as DNA, the CDR3 is TGTGCCAGCAGTTCCCTGACAGGGGGCGGTTCTGGGGCCAACGTCCTGACTTTC. The gene calls are TRBV28 and TRBJ2-6; 10 bases are shared with TRBD1. This CDR3 contains 18 residues. Unmatched junction bases numbered 7, after V lost 4 bases and J lost 1 base. Germline V lookup: CDR1 MDHEN, CDR2 SYDVKM.

The chain is built from TRBV5-1 and TRBJ2-5; 10 bases are a match to TRBD1. Looked up from germline, CDR1 is SGHRS and CDR2 is YFSETQ. V lost 4 bases and J lost 4; bases outside the gene matches: 4. The CDR3 loop spans 14 amino acids. The CDR3 DNA reads as TGCGCCAGCAGCCCCGGGACAGGGGTAGAGACCCAGTACTTC. The encoded protein is CASSPGTGVETQYF.

This chain joins TRBV4-1 and TRBJ2-5, with 11 bases aligning to TRBD2. Germline assignment: CDR1 MGHRA and CDR2 YSYEKL. This CDR3 spans 16 amino acids. Losses at the gene ends were 1 base for V and 5 bases for J; bases not matched to a gene: 6. CDR3 sequence (DNA): TGCGCCAGCAGCCAAGTTCTAGCGGGAGGTAGGGAGACCCAGTACTTC. This encodes CASSQVLAGGRETQYF.

V gene TRBV14 combines with J gene TRBJ1-2, with D possibly TRBD1 on 6 matching bases. Germline V CDR1 and CDR2: SGHDN, FVKESK. This CDR3 contains 14 residues. V lost 0 bases and J lost 7, with 12 bases in between. The CDR3 region has the DNA TGTGCCAGCAGCCAAGAGACAGGTCCTAGTGGCTACACCTTC. Translated, it gives CASSQETGPSGYTF.

CDR3 bases: TGTGCCAGCAGATCTACAGAGAGCTCTGGAAACACCATATATTTT. Its translation: CASRSTESSGNTIYF. V is TRBV7-8 and J is TRBJ1-3; D gene uncertain. V shed 6 bases and J shed 0 bases, with 12 bases lying between them. This CDR3 has 15 amino acids. Germline assignment: CDR1 SGHVS and CDR2 FQNEAQ.

The chain has TRBV28 and TRBJ2-1; unclear D gene. The length of the CDR3 is 14 residues. The V end lost 3 bases, the J end lost 0 bases, and 6 bases lay between the germline ends. CDR1 is MDHEN, CDR2 SYDVKM, per germline. The CDR3 DNA follows: TGTGCCAGCAGTTTGGAGAGCTCCTACAATGAGCAGTTCTTC. As protein: CASSLESSYNEQFF.

The J gene is TRBJ2-1, the V gene TRBV12-5; a possible D gene is TRBD2 (5 bases). The germline gives CDR1 LGHNT, CDR2 FRNRAP. V lost 2 bases, J lost 13 bases, and 15 bases lay in between. The length of the CDR3 is 13 residues. DNA for the CDR3: TGTGCTAGTGGTTTGTCGGGATCCGGCGGTCAGTTCTTC. This translates into CASGLSGSGGQFF.

V gene TRBV5-4 combines with J gene TRBJ2-1, with D perhaps TRBD2 (5 bases). Germline values: CDR1 SGHNT, CDR2 YYREEE (reference sequence). The CDR3 runs to 12 residues. Trimming took 5 bases from V and 6 from J, leaving 9 bases between them. The CDR3 sequence is CASRAGVNEQFF. The CDR3 nucleotides are TGTGCCAGCAGGGCCGGGGTCAATGAGCAGTTCTTC.

The V gene is TRBV9, the J gene TRBJ2-2, with 7 bases matching TRBD2. The V segment lost 1 base and the J segment 6 bases; nucleotides outside the gene matches: 6. CDR1 and CDR2 from the germline V gene are SGDLS and YYNGEE. This CDR3 is built from 15 residues. CDR3 amino acids: CASSVKASGAGELFF. CDR3 coding DNA: TGTGCCAGCAGCGTAAAGGCCAGCGGGGCCGGGGAGCTGTTTTTT.

The chain is built from TRBV7-9 and TRBJ2-1; 7 bases map to TRBD2. The CDR3 sequence is 15 residues long. The J segment lost 11 bases and the V segment lost 3 bases, leaving 13 bases of the junction unmatched. CDR1 is SEHNR, CDR2 FQNEAQ, per germline (reference sequence). The CDR3: CASSLSAGEFVKQFF. The CDR3 bases are TGTGCCAGCAGCTTGTCGGCGGGAGAATTTGTAAAGCAGTTCTTC.

The V and J genes are TRBV5-1 and TRBJ1-2; TRBD1 matches 8 bases. Germline V gene sequence: CDR1 SGHRS, CDR2 YFSETQ. The junction had 8 bases not matched to a gene; V was cut back by 5 bases and J by 8 bases. The CDR3 totals 13 residues. As DNA, the CDR3 is TGCGCCAGCAGGGACGGACAGGGCAAAGGCTACACCTTC. This codes for CASRDGQGKGYTF. Using reference TRBV5-1 and TRBJ1-2 for the parts outside the CDR3, the full variable domain is KAGVTQTPRYLIKTRGQQVTLSCSPISGHRSVSWYQQTPGQGLQFLFEYFSETQRNKGNFPGRFSGRQFSNSRSEMNVSTLELGDSALYLCASRDGQGKGYTFGSGTRLTVV.